The source of this TCR beta chain is a study of post-analysis software for immune sequencing data. Notes on the study in general: With TRBV5-6, TRBV5-1 and TRBV20-1 included, about 5 TRBV segments were more frequent in patients than in controls. Patients with multiple sclerosis recorded significantly lower normalized Chao1 diversity than controls, the study found.

This clonotype has a single count. Its target is unknown. Unique molecular identifiers had been added to the TCR beta cDNA libraries. From the PCR reads, TCRdb called clonotypes with MiXCR, one entry per CDR3 protein. The sample lists a few hundred thousand distinct CDR3 sequences; about a third were seen once. The germline CDR1 and CDR2 sequences are MNHEY and SVGAGI. The CDR3 spans 14 residues. The ends were cut back, 4 bases at V and 8 bases at J, with 14 bases in the middle. This clonotype was sampled from a girl aged 5-17 years with multiple sclerosis. This chain links TRBV6-5 with TRBJ2-2; D possibly matches TRBD1 or TRBD2 (5 bases each). The sample consisted of blood. The CDR3, as DNA: TGTGCCAGCAGTTCCGGGACCTTCGAGGGGGAGCTGTTTTTT. This encodes CASSSGTFEGELFF.